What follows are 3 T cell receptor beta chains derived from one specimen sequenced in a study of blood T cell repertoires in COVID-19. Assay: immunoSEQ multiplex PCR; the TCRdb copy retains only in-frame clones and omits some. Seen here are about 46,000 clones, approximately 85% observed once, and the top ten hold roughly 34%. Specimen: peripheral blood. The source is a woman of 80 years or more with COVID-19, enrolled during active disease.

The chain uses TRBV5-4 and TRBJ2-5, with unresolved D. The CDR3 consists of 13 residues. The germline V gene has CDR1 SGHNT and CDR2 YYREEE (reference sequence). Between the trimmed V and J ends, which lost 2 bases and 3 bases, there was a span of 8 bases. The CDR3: CASSFGSEETQYF. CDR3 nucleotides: TGTGCCAGCAGCTTTGGCAGTGAAGAGACCCAGTACTTC.

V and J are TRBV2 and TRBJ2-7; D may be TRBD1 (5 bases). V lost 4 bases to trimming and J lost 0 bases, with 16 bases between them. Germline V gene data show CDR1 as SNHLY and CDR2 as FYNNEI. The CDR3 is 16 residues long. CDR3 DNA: TGTGCCAGCAGTGGGCAAGGGGTATCTAACTCCTACGAGCAGTACTTC. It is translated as CASSGQGVSNSYEQYF.

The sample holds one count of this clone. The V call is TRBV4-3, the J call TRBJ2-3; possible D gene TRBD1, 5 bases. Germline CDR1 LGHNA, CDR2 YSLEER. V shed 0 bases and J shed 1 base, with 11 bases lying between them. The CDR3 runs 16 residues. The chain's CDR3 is CASSQEFARGTDTQYF. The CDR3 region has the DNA TGCGCCAGCAGCCAAGAATTTGCCAGGGGCACAGATACGCAGTATTTT.